This T cell receptor beta chain was sequenced for a study of blood T cell repertoires in COVID-19. About the study: From the United States, Italy and Spain came samples of acute and convalescent COVID-19.

Those enrolled, adults aged about 18 to 89 years, came from about two dozen US areas. Participants had their cohort set by participant-reported clinical history. As originally analysed: Reference gene primer amplification gave nucleated cell count estimates. The protocol was immunoSEQ multiplex PCR, while the TCRdb copy is restricted to in-frame clones and leaves out a portion. The DNA was the basis for D and trimming; V, J and clone size are from that table. The sample lists 45,000 to 60,000 clones, approximately 80% occurring once. The V gene's germline CDR1 is SGHAT and CDR2 FQNNGV. V was clipped by 1 base and J by 7 bases; unmatched bases: 11. The CDR3 has 16 amino acids.

This clonotype originated in a woman in her forties or fifties with acute COVID-19. The J gene is TRBJ2-5, the V gene TRBV11-2; the match to TRBD1 covers 8 bases. The material sequenced was PBMCs or T cells enriched from blood (not recorded which). CDR3 protein: CASSLVAPKQGGTQYF. The CDR3 DNA reads TGTGCCAGCAGCTTAGTCGCCCCCAAACAGGGGGGGACCCAGTACTTC.